This entry features one T cell receptor beta chain sequence. The data originate from a study of blood T cell repertoires in COVID-19. Across the whole study: PBMCs, B-cell-depleted T cells, or T cells were the source of the cDNA or gDNA that made up the material.

The authors' processing: Amplification of reference gene primers was used by the study to estimate nucleated cell counts. TCRdb's table, derived via immunoSEQ multiplex PCR, lists solely in-frame clones and lacks some. That table supplies the V and J calls and clone size; D and trimming were determined from the DNA. The sample holds some 260,000 clones; nearly 90% are singletons and the top ten take around 0.7%. CDR3 length: 14 residues. Per the germline V gene, CDR1 is MNHNY and CDR2 is SVGAGI (reference sequence). Trimming took off 6 bases at V and 5 bases at J, with 13 bases between the two ends. This clonotype originated in a human donor in a cohort sampled during active COVID-19. This sequence joins TRBV6-6 and TRBJ1-4; weak D call: TRBD1 (6 bases). Sequencing was performed on peripheral blood. Here the CDR3 DNA reads TGTGCCAGCAGCCTGGACAGTTTCAATGAAAAACTGTTTTTT. This sequence encodes CASSLDSFNEKLFF.